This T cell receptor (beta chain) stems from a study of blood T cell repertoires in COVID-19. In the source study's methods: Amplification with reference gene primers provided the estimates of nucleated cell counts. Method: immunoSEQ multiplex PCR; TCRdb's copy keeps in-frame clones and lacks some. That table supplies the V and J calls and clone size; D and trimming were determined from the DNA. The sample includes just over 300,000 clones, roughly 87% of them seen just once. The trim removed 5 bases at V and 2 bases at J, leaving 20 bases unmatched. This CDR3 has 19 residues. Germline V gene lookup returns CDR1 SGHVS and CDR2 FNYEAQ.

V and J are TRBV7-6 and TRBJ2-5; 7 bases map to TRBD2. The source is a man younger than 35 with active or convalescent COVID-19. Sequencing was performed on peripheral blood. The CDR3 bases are TGTGCCAGCAGCCGACTTGGGGGGGGTCTAGCGCGTCTGCAAGAGACCCAGTACTTC. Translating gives CASSRLGGGLARLQETQYF.